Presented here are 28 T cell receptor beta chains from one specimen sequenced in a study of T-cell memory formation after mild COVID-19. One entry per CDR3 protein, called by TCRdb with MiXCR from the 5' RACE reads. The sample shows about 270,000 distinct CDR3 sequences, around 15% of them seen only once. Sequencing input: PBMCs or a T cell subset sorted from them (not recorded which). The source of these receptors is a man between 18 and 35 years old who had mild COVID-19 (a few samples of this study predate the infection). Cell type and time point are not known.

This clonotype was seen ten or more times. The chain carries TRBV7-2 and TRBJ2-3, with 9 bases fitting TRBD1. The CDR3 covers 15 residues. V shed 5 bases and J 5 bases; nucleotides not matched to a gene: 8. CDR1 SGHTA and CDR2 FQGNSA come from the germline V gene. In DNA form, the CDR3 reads TGTGCCAGCAGCCTGATGGGACAGGGAGGAGATACGCAGTATTTT. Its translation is CASSLMGQGGDTQYF.

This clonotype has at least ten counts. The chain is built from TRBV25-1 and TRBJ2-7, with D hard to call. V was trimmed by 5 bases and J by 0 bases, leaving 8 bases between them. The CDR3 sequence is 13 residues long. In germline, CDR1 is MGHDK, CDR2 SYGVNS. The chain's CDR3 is CASSSPSSYEQYV. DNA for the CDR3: TGTGCCAGCAGTTCCCCGAGCTCCTACGAGCAGTACGTC.

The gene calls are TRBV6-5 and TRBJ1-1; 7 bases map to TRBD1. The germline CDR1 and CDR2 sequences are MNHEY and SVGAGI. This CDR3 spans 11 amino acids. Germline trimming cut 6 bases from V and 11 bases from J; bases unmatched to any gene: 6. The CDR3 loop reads CASSDRASAFF. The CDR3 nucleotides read TGTGCCAGCAGCGACAGGGCATCGGCTTTCTTT.

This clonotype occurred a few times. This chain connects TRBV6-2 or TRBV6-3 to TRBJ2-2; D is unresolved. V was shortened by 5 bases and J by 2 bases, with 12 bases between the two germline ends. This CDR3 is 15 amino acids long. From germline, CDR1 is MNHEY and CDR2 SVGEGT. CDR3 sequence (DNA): TGTGCCAGCAGTCGCCCAATCGTTAACACCGGGGAGCTGTTTTTT. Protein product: CASSRPIVNTGELFF.

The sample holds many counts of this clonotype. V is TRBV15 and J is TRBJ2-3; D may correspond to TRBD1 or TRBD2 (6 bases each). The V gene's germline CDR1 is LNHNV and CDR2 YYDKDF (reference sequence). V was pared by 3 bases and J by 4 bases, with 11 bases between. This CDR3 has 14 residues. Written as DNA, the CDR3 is TGTGCCACCAGCAGCGGGGGCTCCCCAGATACGCAGTATTTT. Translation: CATSSGGSPDTQYF.

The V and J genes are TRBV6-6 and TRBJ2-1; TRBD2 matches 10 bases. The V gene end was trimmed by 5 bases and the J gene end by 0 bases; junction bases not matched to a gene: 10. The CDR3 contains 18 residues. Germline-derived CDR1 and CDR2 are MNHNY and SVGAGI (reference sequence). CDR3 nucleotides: TGTGCCAGCAGTACGTTCGGGACTAGCGTAAGCTCCTACAATGAGCAGTTCTTC. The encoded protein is CASSTFGTSVSSYNEQFF.

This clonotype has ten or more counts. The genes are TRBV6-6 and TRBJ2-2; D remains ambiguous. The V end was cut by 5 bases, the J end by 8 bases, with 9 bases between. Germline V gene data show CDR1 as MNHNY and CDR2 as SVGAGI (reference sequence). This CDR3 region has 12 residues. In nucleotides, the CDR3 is TGTGCCAGCAGTGTTAACCCGGGGGAGCTGTTTTTT. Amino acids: CASSVNPGELFF.

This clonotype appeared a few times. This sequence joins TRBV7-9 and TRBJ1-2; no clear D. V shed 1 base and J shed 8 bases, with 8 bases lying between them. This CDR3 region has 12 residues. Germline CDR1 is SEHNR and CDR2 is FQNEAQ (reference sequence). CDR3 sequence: CASSLEVRGYTF. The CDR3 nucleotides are TGTGCCAGCAGCTTAGAAGTAAGAGGCTACACCTTC. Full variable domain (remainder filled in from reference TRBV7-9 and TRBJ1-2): DTGVSQNPRHKITKRGQNVTFRCDPISEHNRLYWYRQTLGQGPEFLTYFQNEAQLEKSRLLSDRFSAERPKGSFSTLEIQRTEQGDSAMYLCASSLEVRGYTFGSGTRLTVV.

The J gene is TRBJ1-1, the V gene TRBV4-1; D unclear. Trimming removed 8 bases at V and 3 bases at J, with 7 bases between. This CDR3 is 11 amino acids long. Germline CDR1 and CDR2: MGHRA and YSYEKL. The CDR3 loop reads CASFGDTEAFF. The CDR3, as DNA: TGCGCCAGCTTTGGGGACACTGAAGCTTTCTTT.

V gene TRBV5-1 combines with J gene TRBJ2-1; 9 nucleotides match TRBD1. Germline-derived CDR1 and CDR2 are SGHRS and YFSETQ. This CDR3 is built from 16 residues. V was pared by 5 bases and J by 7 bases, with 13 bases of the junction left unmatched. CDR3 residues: CASRPFTGGPTNEQFF. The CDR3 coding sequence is TGCGCCAGCAGACCTTTTACAGGGGGCCCCACTAATGAGCAGTTCTTC.

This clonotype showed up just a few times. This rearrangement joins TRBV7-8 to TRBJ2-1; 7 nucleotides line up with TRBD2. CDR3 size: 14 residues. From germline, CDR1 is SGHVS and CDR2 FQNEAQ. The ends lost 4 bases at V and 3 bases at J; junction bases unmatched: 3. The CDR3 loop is CASSWGGIYNEQFF. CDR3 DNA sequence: TGTGCCAGCAGCTGGGGGGGGATCTACAATGAGCAGTTCTTC.

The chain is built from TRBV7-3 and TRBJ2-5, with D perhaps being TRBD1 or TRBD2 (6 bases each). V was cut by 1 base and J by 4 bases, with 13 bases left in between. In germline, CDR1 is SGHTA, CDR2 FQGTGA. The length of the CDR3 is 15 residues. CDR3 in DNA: TGTGCCAGCAGCTTAAGTGGGGGGACACGAGAGACCCAGTACTTC. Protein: CASSLSGGTRETQYF.

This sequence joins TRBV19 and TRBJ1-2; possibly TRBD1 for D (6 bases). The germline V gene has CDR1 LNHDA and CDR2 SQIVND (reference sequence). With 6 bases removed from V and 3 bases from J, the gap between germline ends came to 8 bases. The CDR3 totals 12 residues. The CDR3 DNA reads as TGTGCCAGTAGAGGACAGTACTATGGCTACACCTTC. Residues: CASRGQYYGYTF.

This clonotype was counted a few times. CDR3 protein: CSGKSPGQVGAFF. CDR3 bases: TGCAGCGGAAAATCCCCGGGACAGGTTGGGGCTTTCTTT. The chain carries TRBV29-1 and TRBJ1-1, with 8 positions matching TRBD1. V lost 7 bases and J lost 11; bases outside the gene matches: 15. CDR3 length equals 13 residues. From germline, CDR1 is SQVTM and CDR2 ANQGSEA.

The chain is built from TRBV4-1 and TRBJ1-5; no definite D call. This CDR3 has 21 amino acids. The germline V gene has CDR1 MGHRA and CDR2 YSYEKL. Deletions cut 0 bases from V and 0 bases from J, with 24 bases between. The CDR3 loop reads CASSQDFWGLTIGSSNQPQHF. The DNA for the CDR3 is TGCGCCAGCAGCCAAGATTTTTGGGGTTTGACGATTGGTTCTAGCAATCAGCCCCAGCATTTT.

CDR3 in amino acids: CASSTRTTGKEQFF. The CDR3 DNA reads as TGTGCCAGCAGTACGCGGACGACCGGCAAGGAGCAGTTCTTC. The gene calls are TRBV6-5 and TRBJ2-1; the D is unclear. The length of the CDR3 is 14 residues. CDR1 and CDR2 from the germline V gene are MNHEY and SVGAGI. V lost 5 bases, J lost 10 bases, and 18 bases lay in between.

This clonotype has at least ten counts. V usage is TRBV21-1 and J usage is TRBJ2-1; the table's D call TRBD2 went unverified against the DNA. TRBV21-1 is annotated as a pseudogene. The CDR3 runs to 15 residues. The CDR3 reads CASSPLAGGFNEQFF. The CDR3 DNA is TGTGCCAGCAGCCCGTTAGCGGGGGGTTTCAATGAGCAGTTCTTC.

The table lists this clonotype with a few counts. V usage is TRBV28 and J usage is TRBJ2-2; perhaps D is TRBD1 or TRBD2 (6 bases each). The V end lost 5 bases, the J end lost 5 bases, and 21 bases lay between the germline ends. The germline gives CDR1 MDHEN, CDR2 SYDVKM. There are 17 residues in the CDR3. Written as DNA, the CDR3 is TGTGCCAGCAGTCCTGGCGGGATTACAGGGTATACCGGGGAGCTGTTTTTT. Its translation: CASSPGGITGYTGELFF.

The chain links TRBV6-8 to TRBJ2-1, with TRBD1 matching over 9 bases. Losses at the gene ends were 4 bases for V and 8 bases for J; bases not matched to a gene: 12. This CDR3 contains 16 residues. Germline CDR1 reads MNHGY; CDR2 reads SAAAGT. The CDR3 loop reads CASSWITGGSGDEQFF. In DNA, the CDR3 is TGTGCCAGCAGTTGGATTACAGGGGGCTCCGGGGATGAGCAGTTCTTC.

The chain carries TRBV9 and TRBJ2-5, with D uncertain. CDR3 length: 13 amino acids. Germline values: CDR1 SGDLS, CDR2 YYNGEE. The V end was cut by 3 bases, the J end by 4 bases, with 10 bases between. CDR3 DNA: TGTGCCAGCAGCGAGGACGCACGAGAGACCCAGTACTTC. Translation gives CASSEDARETQYF.

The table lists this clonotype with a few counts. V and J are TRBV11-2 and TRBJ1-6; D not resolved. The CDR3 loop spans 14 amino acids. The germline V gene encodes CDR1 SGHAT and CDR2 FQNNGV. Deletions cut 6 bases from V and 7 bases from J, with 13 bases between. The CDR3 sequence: CASSSLSRNSPLHF. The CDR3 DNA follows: TGTGCCAGCAGTTCCCTCTCCCGGAATTCACCCCTCCACTTT.

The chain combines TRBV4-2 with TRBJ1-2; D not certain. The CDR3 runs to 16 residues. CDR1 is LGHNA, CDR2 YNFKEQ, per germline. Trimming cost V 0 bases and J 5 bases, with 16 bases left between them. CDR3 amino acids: CASSQDRRAAEYGYTF. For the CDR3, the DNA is TGTGCCAGCAGCCAAGATCGAAGGGCAGCGGAGTATGGCTACACCTTC.

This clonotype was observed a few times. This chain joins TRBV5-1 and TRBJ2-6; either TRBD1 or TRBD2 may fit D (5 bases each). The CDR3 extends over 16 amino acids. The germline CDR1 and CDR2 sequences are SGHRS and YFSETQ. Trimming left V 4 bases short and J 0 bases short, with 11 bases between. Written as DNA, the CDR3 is TGCGCCAGCAGCCCGGGACGGGGCTCTGGGGCCAACGTCCTGACTTTC. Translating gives CASSPGRGSGANVLTF.

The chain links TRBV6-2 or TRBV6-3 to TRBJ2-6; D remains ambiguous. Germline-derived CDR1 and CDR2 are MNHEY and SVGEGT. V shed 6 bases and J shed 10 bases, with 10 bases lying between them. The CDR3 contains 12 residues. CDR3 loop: CASSRPSNVLTF. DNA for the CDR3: TGTGCCAGCAGCCGGCCTTCTAACGTCCTGACTTTC.

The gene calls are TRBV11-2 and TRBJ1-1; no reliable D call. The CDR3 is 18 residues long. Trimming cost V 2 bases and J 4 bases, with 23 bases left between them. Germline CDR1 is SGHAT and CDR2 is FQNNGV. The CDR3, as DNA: TGTGCCAGCAGCTTATTAGTTTCGGGGAAGGATAGAGGCACTGAAGCTTTCTTT. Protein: CASSLLVSGKDRGTEAFF.

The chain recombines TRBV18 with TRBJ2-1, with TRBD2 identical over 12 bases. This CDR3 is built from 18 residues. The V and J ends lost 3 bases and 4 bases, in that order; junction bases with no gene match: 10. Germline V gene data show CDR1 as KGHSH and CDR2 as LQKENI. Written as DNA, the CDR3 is TGTGCCAGCTCACCTACGTCGCTCGGGACTAGCGGGTACAATGAGCAGTTCTTC. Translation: CASSPTSLGTSGYNEQFF.

Here the CDR3 DNA reads TGTGCCAGCAGTGAAGCGCAAGGGATAAACACTGAAGCTTTCTTT. Its protein is CASSEAQGINTEAFF. The V call is TRBV6-1, the J call TRBJ1-1; D remains unclear. From germline, CDR1 is MNHNS and CDR2 SASEGT. CDR3 length equals 15 residues. V was cut by 0 bases and J by 2 bases, with 10 bases left in between.

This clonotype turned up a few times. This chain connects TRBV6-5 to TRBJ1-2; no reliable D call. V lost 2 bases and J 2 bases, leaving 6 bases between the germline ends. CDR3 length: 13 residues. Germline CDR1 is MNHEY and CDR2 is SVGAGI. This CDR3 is CASSYGTNYGYTF. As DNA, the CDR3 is TGTGCCAGCAGTTACGGAACCAACTATGGCTACACCTTC.